This T cell receptor beta chain was sequenced during a study of blood T cells in healthy people across ages. Next came a second PCR, run for about 6 to 12 cycles, which used a sample-barcoded 5' primer along with a J-beta primer mix. In TCRdb, the 5' RACE reads were re-called with MiXCR into one record per CDR3 protein. Of more than 1.4 million distinct CDR3 sequences detected, approximately 42% appear once; the ten largest clones hold 7% to 9.5%. With 1 base removed from V and 2 bases from J, the gap between germline ends came to 9 bases. The CDR3 sequence is 15 residues long. Germline loops: CDR1 LGHNA, CDR2 YNFKEQ. This clonotype turned up a few times.

This chain connects TRBV4-2 to TRBJ1-3, with D uncertain. The source is a woman aged 18-29 years in good health. Sequenced material: blood. The DNA for the CDR3 is TGTGCCAGCAGCCAAGTTGGGATTACTGGAAACACCATATATTTT. Amino acid sequence: CASSQVGITGNTIYF.